Listed here is a single TCR beta chain. This record comes from a study of T cells in Graves' hyperthyroidism and ophthalmopathy. Germline V gene data show CDR1 as SGHKS and CDR2 as YYEKEE (reference sequence). V gave up 4 bases and J gave up 6 bases; unmatched junction bases: 11. CDR3 length: 17 residues. Amplification targeted TCR beta CDR3 regions from RNA transcripts. Carried out on the TCR CDR3, a first-round RT-PCR used the HTBI primer set. TCRdb reanalysed the multiplex PCR reads using MiXCR and keeps one entry per CDR3 protein. The table has about 660,000 distinct CDR3 sequences, approximately 42% seen once.

This TCR came from an adult man with Graves' disease, either hyperthyroidism or ophthalmopathy (not recorded which). This rearrangement joins TRBV5-5 to TRBJ2-2, with 11 bases that match TRBD2. The sequenced sample consisted of peripheral blood or thyroid tissue (not recorded which). The CDR3 region is CASSAPLAGGVAGELFF. CDR3 bases: TGTGCCAGCAGCGCCCCTCTAGCGGGAGGAGTGGCCGGGGAGCTGTTTTTT.